This record looks at one TCR beta chain sequence and its context. Assay: immunoSEQ multiplex PCR; the TCRdb copy retains only in-frame clones and omits some. The sample lists over 450,000 clones, around 90% seen once, with 7.5% to 9% in the top ten. This record comes from a study of blood T cell repertoires in COVID-19. Overall study: Sites across the United States, Italy and Spain contributed samples from acute and convalescent COVID-19. PBMCs, B-cell-depleted T cells, or T cells provided the cDNA or gDNA that made up the material.

Seattle patients were enrolled while actively infected and followed longitudinally. The germline gives CDR1 SNHLY, CDR2 FYNNEI. The CDR3 runs to 15 residues. V was pared by 6 bases and J by 2 bases, with 16 bases between. The TCR comes from a woman aged 45-59 years with COVID-19, enrolled during active disease. The chain employs TRBV2 and TRBJ1-2; D possibly corresponds to TRBD1 (6 bases). The sequencing input was peripheral blood. CDR3 sequence: CASRLTGGTNYGYTF. CDR3 DNA sequence: TGTGCCAGCAGACTGACAGGAGGCACGAACTATGGCTACACCTTC.